Listed below are T cell receptor beta chains from one sample, sequenced in a study of T cell repertoires in cytomegalovirus infection. These receptors lack a known antigen. TCRdb re-called the reads through MiXCR, storing one row per CDR3 protein. The sample includes about 360,000 distinct CDR3 sequences, roughly a third of them seen just once. This specimen was cultured PBMCs, taken from culture after CMV antigen stimulation. Receptors originate from a human donor in good health (CMV status not recorded). Some clones in this sample may be carry-over from other donors' samples. Both conserved end residues are part of each CDR3. Rows give clone size only sometimes, using once, few, many, or a class for an expanded clone.

>TRBJ2-1|few|TRBV6-1|16
CASSPFSGGSYNEQFF
>TRBJ2-2|NA|TRBV7-2|16
CASSRGGQGASGELFF
>TRBJ1-5|few|TRBV6-1|17
CASSALWTGLNNQPQHF
>TRBJ2-7|many|TRBV7-2|13
CASSPMRGAEQYF
>TRBJ2-3|once|TRBV29-1|13
CSGGKGSTDTQYF
>TRBJ1-1|once|TRBV20-1|13
CSGLGERNTEAFF
>TRBJ2-5|NA|TRBV15|14
CATSRAGTAETQYF
>TRBJ2-5|NA|TRBV27|13
CASTSQGVGTQYF
>TRBJ2-1|NA|TRBV19|14
CASRTGTHYNEQFF
>TRBJ2-1|few|TRBV6-5|16
CASSYSIMRGYNEQFF
>TRBJ2-1|NA|TRBV15|14
CATSRMNYNNEQFF
>TRBJ2-1|few|TRBV19|15
CASSIARLKYNEQFF
>TRBJ1-4|few|TRBV12-3/TRBV12-4|13
CASRDSFNEKLFF
>TRBJ2-3|few|TRBV5-4|14
CASSYTGGDDTQYF
>TRBJ2-5|NA|TRBV9|17
CASSPLLATTTQETQYF
>TRBJ2-1|NA|TRBV24-1|14
CATSTSGTNNEQFF
>TRBJ2-1|NA|TRBV9|16
CASSPADRAVGNEQFF
>TRBJ2-2|NA|TRBV12-3/TRBV12-4|16
CASTPLIGGDPGELFF
>TRBJ1-1|NA|TRBV4-1|13
CASSQDRIEKAFF
>TRBJ1-1|NA|TRBV11-1|13
CASSYTLNTEAFF
>TRBJ1-2|few|TRBV27|12
CASRTSGFGYTF
>TRBJ1-5|NA|TRBV28|12
CASREENQPQHF
>TRBJ2-1|NA|TRBV18|15
CASSPPGTSYNEQFF
>TRBJ1-1|few|TRBV11-2|13
CASSLDLRTEAFF
>TRBJ2-1|NA|TRBV11-2|15
CASSPLNGPTLEQFF
>TRBJ1-1|few|TRBV2|13
CASRDRANTEAFF
>TRBJ1-2|NA|TRBV5-6|14
CASSLVIQTPGYTF
>TRBJ2-6|many|TRBV7-2|14
CASSLDSGANVLTF
>TRBJ2-1|many|TRBV7-8|12
CASSPTPAAQFF
>TRBJ2-7|NA|TRBV6-2/TRBV6-3|13
CASRDRARYEQYF
>TRBJ2-7|many|TRBV7-6|16
CASSATGGPSSYEQYF
>TRBJ1-2|NA|TRBV7-4|16
CASSRGGRGSNYGYTF
>TRBJ1-1|few|TRBV6-2/TRBV6-3|13
CASAPTGFAEAFF
>TRBJ1-1|NA|TRBV11-2|16
CASSFSGLGRDTEAFF
>TRBJ2-3|few|TRBV7-2|16
CASSILAGGPRDTQYF
>TRBJ1-2|NA|TRBV28|13
CASSFAGSYGYTF
>TRBJ2-3|NA|TRBV19|14
CASSIVSGVDTQYF
>TRBJ2-7|NA|TRBV7-9|14
CASSRATDGYEQYF
>TRBJ2-1|NA|TRBV5-4|15
CASSQRLAGRHEQFF
>TRBJ2-7|once|TRBV20-1|14
CSAVVRGRFDEQYF
>TRBJ2-1|few|TRBV5-1|17
CASSLGGSGSSYNEQFF
>TRBJ2-7|NA|TRBV3-1|14
CASSPTWPSYEQYF
>TRBJ1-1|NA|TRBV14|13
CASSRVSNTEAFF
>TRBJ2-1|NA|TRBV5-4|19
CASSPGGLAGITAYNEQFF
>TRBJ1-1|many|TRBV7-9|12
CASSTRNTEAFF
>TRBJ1-5|NA|TRBV30|15
CAWSRPVSPNQPQHF
>TRBJ1-2|few|TRBV6-1|13
CASSETGRYGYTF
>TRBJ2-5|many|TRBV10-3|11
CAISEGETQYF
>TRBJ2-7|few|TRBV19|12
CASSARPAEQYF
>TRBJ2-1|few|TRBV20-1|18
CSASDPWTSGKRVGEQFF
>TRBJ2-3|few|TRBV7-9|16
CASSPRLRGPTDTQYF
>TRBJ1-5|NA|TRBV6-2/TRBV6-3|14
CASSWGQRGQPQHF
>TRBJ1-2|few|TRBV15|16
CATSREVTAGQRGYTF
>TRBJ2-1|NA|TRBV20-1|14
CSAAWRTSLNEQFF
>TRBJ2-2|NA|TRBV20-1|15
CSAVGTSGNTGELFF
>TRBJ2-3|many|TRBV6-5|16
CASSYTYDSAPDTQYF
>TRBJ2-7|few|TRBV2|15
CASRKGTVSNHEQYF
>TRBJ2-2|many|TRBV7-8|17
CASSEFGTSGLTGELFF
>TRBJ2-4|NA|TRBV19|14
CATATSGTQNIQYF